The 14 T cell receptor beta chains below were found in one sample sequenced in a study of control samples from healthy donors and cancer patients. Profiling relied on immunoSEQ multiplex PCR, and the TCRdb table lists in-frame clones only, not all of them. Seen here are roughly 92,000 clones, about 89% observed once, and the top ten hold around 7.6%. The sample consisted of blood. All receptors derive from a woman in her sixties in good health.

V is TRBV18 and J is TRBJ2-1; 8 bases are a match to TRBD1. Germline V CDR1 and CDR2: KGHSH, LQKENI. The CDR3 extends over 15 amino acids. The trim removed 6 bases at V and 1 base at J, leaving 5 bases unmatched. CDR3 DNA sequence: TGTGCCAGCTCCCCCAGACAGGGGTCCTACAATGAGCAGTTCTTC. It codes for CASSPRQGSYNEQFF.

This clone was observed once. The rearrangement links TRBV18 to TRBJ2-1; 12 bases line up with TRBD2. Trimming took 2 bases from V and 7 from J; bases not matched to a gene: 9. Germline values: CDR1 KGHSH, CDR2 LQKENI. The CDR3 has 17 amino acids. The CDR3 bases are TGTGCCAGCTCACCAAGGACTAGCGGGGTTCCGGGGAATGAGCAGTTCTTC. Protein: CASSPRTSGVPGNEQFF.

The chain is built from TRBV27 and TRBJ1-1, with D maybe TRBD1 (6 bases). CDR1 and CDR2 (germline): MNHEY, SMNVEV (reference sequence). Trimming shortened V by 5 bases and J by 0 bases, and 13 bases separated the two germline ends. The CDR3 is 15 amino acids. CDR3 region: CASSVRQVMNTEAFF. CDR3 bases: TGTGCCAGCAGTGTCCGACAGGTCATGAACACTGAAGCTTTCTTT.

The table lists this clone with a few counts. The V call is TRBV7-8, the J call TRBJ1-5, with a tentative D call TRBD1 (5 bases). V lost 5 bases and J 3 bases, leaving 17 bases between the germline ends. In germline, CDR1 is SGHVS, CDR2 FQNEAQ. This CDR3 comprises 16 residues. The CDR3, as DNA: TGTGCCAGCAGCCCACGCCGGGACGGCCTCAATCAGCCCCAGCATTTT. This encodes CASSPRRDGLNQPQHF.

J is TRBJ2-2 and V is TRBV5-1; D is ambiguous. CDR1 and CDR2 from the germline V gene are SGHRS and YFSETQ. The CDR3 loop spans 16 amino acids. Trimming pared 0 bases from V and 1 base from J, leaving 10 bases between. CDR3 residues: CASSLVVPKNTGELFF. CDR3 DNA sequence: TGCGCCAGCAGCTTGGTAGTACCCAAGAACACCGGGGAGCTGTTTTTT.

This clone showed up just once. The chain links TRBV5-8 to TRBJ1-4; D gene uncertain. The CDR3 consists of 15 residues. Trimming stripped 0 bases from V and 5 bases from J, with 11 bases between. The germline V gene has CDR1 SGHTS and CDR2 YDEGEE. CDR3 bases: TGTGCCAGCAGCTTGGTGAGGGAAATGAATGAAAAACTGTTTTTT. Translated: CASSLVREMNEKLFF.

The V call is TRBV7-9, the J call TRBJ2-3; 8 bases map to TRBD1. V shed 3 bases and J 6 bases; nucleotides not matched to a gene: 8. Germline values: CDR1 SEHNR, CDR2 FQNEAQ (reference sequence). The CDR3 length is 15 residues. This CDR3 reads CASSLSGQGRDTQYF. The CDR3 DNA follows: TGTGCCAGCAGCTTGTCTGGACAGGGTCGTGATACGCAGTATTTT.

The gene calls are TRBV19 and TRBJ1-2, with TRBD1 matching over 11 bases. The length of the CDR3 is 15 residues. Germline CDR1 and CDR2: LNHDA and SQIVND (reference sequence). V dropped 5 bases and J dropped 5; count of bases not matched to a gene: 7. The CDR3 here is CASSQPGQGVYGYTF. The CDR3 DNA sequence: TGTGCCAGTAGTCAGCCGGGACAGGGGGTATATGGCTACACCTTC.

The chain is built from TRBV7-2 and TRBJ1-1, with TRBD1 matching 9 bases. This CDR3 comprises 19 residues. Germline trimming cut 1 base from V and 4 bases from J; bases unmatched to any gene: 16. CDR1 is SGHTA, CDR2 FQGNSA, per germline. CDR3 residues: CASSLDRGPSDVRSTEAFF. For the CDR3, the DNA is TGTGCCAGCAGCTTAGACAGGGGGCCGTCGGATGTTAGGAGCACTGAAGCTTTCTTT.

This clone showed up just a few times. The gene calls are TRBV5-1 and TRBJ2-5; TRBD1 matches 9 bases. Per the germline V gene, CDR1 is SGHRS and CDR2 is YFSETQ. The CDR3 contains 16 residues. V shed 4 bases and J 2 bases; nucleotides not matched to a gene: 9. CDR3 nucleotides: TGCGCCAGCAGCCCGCGACGGGGACAGGGACAAGAGACCCAGTACTTC. Translation: CASSPRRGQGQETQYF.

The chain joins TRBV28 to TRBJ1-1, with D hard to call. Per germline, CDR1 MDHEN and CDR2 SYDVKM. V lost 2 bases and J 7 bases, leaving 8 bases between the germline ends. The CDR3 extends over 12 amino acids. The DNA of the CDR3 is TGTGCCAGCAGTTTACCGGGATATGAAGCTTTCTTT. Translating gives CASSLPGYEAFF.

The chain joins TRBV18 to TRBJ1-4; D is undetermined. The CDR3 covers 16 residues. V lost 2 bases and J lost 0, with 10 bases in between. From germline, CDR1 is KGHSH and CDR2 LQKENI. This chain's CDR3 is CASSPNPPATNEKLFF. Here the CDR3 DNA reads TGTGCCAGCTCACCAAACCCCCCAGCAACTAATGAAAAACTGTTTTTT.

The chain employs TRBV7-9 and TRBJ1-1; possibly TRBD1 for D (6 bases). Germline V gene data show CDR1 as SEHNR and CDR2 as FQNEAQ (reference sequence). The CDR3 sequence is 13 residues long. Trimming took 1 base from V and 3 from J, leaving 6 bases between them. CDR3 region: CASSLEGDTEAFF. CDR3 coding DNA: TGTGCCAGCAGCTTAGAGGGGGACACTGAAGCTTTCTTT.

The chain joins TRBV6-5 to TRBJ2-6, with no clear D. This CDR3 spans 13 amino acids. V was pared by 7 bases and J by 2 bases, with 6 bases between. Germline CDR1 reads MNHEY; CDR2 reads SVGAGI. CDR3 region: CASKKAGANVLTF. Written as DNA, the CDR3 is TGTGCCAGCAAAAAAGCTGGGGCCAACGTCCTGACTTTC.